A single sample is the source of the 5 T cell receptor beta chains below, sequenced in a study of shared clonotypes between healthy human individuals. Data came from immunoSEQ multiplex PCR; TCRdb stores just in-frame clones and leaves some out. The sample holds roughly 1 million clones, approximately 68% seen once. Source material: memory CD4+ T cells sorted from blood. Subset specified: CD45RA-negative fraction. These receptors were taken from a man between 18 and 35 years old in good health.

The chain has TRBV29-1 and TRBJ1-1, with TRBD1 matching over 10 bases. The CDR3 covers 14 residues. Trimming at V came to 5 bases and at J to 4 bases, leaving 7 bases not matched to a gene. The germline CDR1 and CDR2 sequences are SQVTM and ANQGSEA. CDR3 DNA: TGCAGCGTTACCTGGGGACAGGGGAGCACTGAAGCTTTCTTT. Its translation: CSVTWGQGSTEAFF.

The rearrangement uses TRBV7-9 and TRBJ1-4; a weak D match, TRBD1 (5 bases). Germline V gene lookup returns CDR1 SEHNR and CDR2 FQNEAQ (reference sequence). The CDR3 covers 13 residues. Trimming stripped 3 bases from V and 8 bases from J, with 10 bases between. The CDR3 is CASSFGGREKLFF. In nucleotides, the CDR3 is TGTGCCAGCAGCTTTGGGGGTCGGGAAAAACTGTTTTTT.

The chain employs TRBV7-9 and TRBJ1-2, with no clear D. The germline CDR1 and CDR2 sequences are SEHNR and FQNEAQ (reference sequence). V dropped 3 bases and J dropped 7 bases, with 12 bases sitting between them. This CDR3 has 13 amino acids. The CDR3, as DNA: TGTGCCAGCAGCTTTCAGGCAGAGTCTGGCTACACCTTC. It codes for CASSFQAESGYTF.

The V gene is TRBV10-3, the J gene TRBJ2-1; 11 bases match TRBD2. Germline CDR1 ENHRY, CDR2 SYGVKD. There are 14 residues in the CDR3. Trimming cost V 6 bases and J 6 bases; bases outside gene matches: 4. CDR3 bases: TGTGCCATCAGCGGACTAGCGGGCGCCAATGAGCAGTTCTTC. Its translation is CAISGLAGANEQFF.

There are a few counts of this clone. The rearrangement joins TRBV7-9 to TRBJ1-1, with D tentatively TRBD1 (5 bases). In germline, CDR1 is SEHNR, CDR2 FQNEAQ (reference sequence). The CDR3 runs to 12 residues. V was trimmed by 2 bases and J by 10 bases, leaving 11 bases between them. CDR3: CASSLTGAGAFF. In nucleotides, the CDR3 is TGTGCCAGCAGCTTAACTGGGGCAGGAGCTTTCTTT.